This TCR beta chain stems from a study of neurological immune-mediated disorders. The table lists this clonotype with many counts. What it binds is not known. Synthesis of cDNA was accomplished via 5'RACE employing 10-nucleotide random UMIs. Every sequencing run produced over 190 million TCR-beta sequences that came from 15-18 subjects. TCRdb re-derived calls from the 5' RACE reads in MiXCR, one entry per CDR3 protein. The data show around 40,000 distinct CDR3 sequences, about 7% seen once. General study points: HTLV-1-associated myelopathy displayed the greatest TCR clonal expansion, and multiple sclerosis exhibited the smallest, lower than that of healthy controls.

The sorted libraries drew on about a million T cells that were CD4+ or CD8+. This TCR was recovered from a man between 45 and 60 years old in good health. The sample was CD4+ T cells from blood.

DNA for the CDR3: TGTGCCAGCAGCTTTCAGGCGGGCACGGAGACCCAGTACTTC. This sequence encodes CASSFQAGTETQYF. This chain links TRBV7-2 with TRBJ2-5; a possible D gene is TRBD2 (5 bases). V lost 3 bases to trimming and J lost 5 bases, with 13 bases between them. The CDR3 extends over 14 amino acids. Per germline, CDR1 SGHTA and CDR2 FQGNSA. Variable domain in full (rest from reference TRBV7-2 and TRBJ2-5): GAGVSQSPSNKVTEKGKDVELRCDPISGHTALYWYRQSLGQGLEFLIYFQGNSAPDKSGLPSDRFSAERTGGSVSTLTIQRTQQEDSAVYLCASSFQAGTETQYFGPGTRLLVL.